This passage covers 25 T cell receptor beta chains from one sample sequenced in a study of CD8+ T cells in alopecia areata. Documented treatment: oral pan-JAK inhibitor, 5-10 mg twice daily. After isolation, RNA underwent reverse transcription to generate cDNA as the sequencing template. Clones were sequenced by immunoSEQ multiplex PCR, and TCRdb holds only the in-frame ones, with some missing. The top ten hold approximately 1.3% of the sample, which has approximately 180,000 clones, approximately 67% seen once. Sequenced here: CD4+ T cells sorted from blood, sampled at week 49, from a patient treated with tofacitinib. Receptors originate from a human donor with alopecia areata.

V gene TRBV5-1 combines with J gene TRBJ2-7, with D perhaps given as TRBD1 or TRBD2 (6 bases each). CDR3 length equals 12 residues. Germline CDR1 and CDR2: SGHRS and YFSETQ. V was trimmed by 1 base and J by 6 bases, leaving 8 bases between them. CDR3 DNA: TGCGCCAGCAGCTTGCGGGGGCCCGAGCAGTACTTC. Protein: CASSLRGPEQYF.

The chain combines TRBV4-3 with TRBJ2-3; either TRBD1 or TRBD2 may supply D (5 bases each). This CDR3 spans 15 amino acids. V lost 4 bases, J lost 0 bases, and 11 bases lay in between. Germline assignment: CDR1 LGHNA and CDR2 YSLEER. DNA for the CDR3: TGCGCCAGCAGCCCGATGGGGGTTAGCACAGATACGCAGTATTTT. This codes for CASSPMGVSTDTQYF.

The CDR3 DNA is TGTGCCATCGGGGACAGGGTTAGTTCACCCCTCCACTTT. Translating it yields CAIGDRVSSPLHF. The chain employs TRBV10-3 and TRBJ1-6; 9 bases match TRBD1. Trimming took 8 bases from V and 9 from J; bases not matched to a gene: 5. The CDR3 is made up of 13 amino acids. The germline V gene has CDR1 ENHRY and CDR2 SYGVKD.

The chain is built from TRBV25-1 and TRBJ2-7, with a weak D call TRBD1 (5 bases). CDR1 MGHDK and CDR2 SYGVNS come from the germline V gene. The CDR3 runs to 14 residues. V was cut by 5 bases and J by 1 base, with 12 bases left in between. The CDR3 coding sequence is TGTGCCAGCAGTCTTGGGGCGAATTCCTACGAGCAGTACTTC. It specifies CASSLGANSYEQYF.

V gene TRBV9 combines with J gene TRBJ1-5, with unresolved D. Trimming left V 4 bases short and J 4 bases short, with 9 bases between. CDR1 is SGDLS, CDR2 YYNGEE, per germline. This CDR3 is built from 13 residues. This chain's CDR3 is CASSSPLNQPQHF. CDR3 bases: TGTGCCAGCAGCTCGCCTCTGAATCAGCCCCAGCATTTT.

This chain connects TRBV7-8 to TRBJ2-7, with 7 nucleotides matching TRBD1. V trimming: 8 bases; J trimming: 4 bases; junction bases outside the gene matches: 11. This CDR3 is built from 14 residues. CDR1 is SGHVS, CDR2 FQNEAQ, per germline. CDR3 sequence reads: CASSIRGHSYEQYF. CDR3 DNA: TGTGCCAGCTCCATAAGGGGGCACTCATACGAGCAGTACTTC.

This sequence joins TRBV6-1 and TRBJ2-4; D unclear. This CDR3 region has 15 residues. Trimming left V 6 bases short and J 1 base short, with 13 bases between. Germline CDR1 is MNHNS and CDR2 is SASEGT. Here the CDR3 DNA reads TGTGCCAGCAGCGTAGGAACAGCGGCCAAAAACATTCAGTACTTC. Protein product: CASSVGTAAKNIQYF.

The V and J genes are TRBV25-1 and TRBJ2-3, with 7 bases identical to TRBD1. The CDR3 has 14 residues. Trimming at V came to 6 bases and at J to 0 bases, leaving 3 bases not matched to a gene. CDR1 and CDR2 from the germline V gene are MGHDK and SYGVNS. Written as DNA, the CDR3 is TGTGCCAGCAGCTTGACAGGGAGCACAGATACGCAGTATTTT. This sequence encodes CASSLTGSTDTQYF.

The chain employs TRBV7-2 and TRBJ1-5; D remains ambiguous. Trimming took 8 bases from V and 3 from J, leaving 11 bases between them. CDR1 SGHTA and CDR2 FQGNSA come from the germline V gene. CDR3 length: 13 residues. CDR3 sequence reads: CASGQSFNQPQHF. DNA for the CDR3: TGTGCCAGCGGCCAGTCTTTCAATCAGCCCCAGCATTTT.

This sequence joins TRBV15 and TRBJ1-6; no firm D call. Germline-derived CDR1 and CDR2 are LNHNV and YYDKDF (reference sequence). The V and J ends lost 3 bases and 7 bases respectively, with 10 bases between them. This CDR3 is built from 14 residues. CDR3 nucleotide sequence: TGTGCCACCAGCAGTATTGCTGGCAATTCACCCCTCCACTTT. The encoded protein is CATSSIAGNSPLHF.

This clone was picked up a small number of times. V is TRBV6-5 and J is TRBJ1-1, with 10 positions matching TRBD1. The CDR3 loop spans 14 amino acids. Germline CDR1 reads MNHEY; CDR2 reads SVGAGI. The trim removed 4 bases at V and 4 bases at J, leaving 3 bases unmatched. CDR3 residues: CASSWDRGSTEAFF. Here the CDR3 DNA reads TGTGCCAGCAGTTGGGACAGGGGTAGCACTGAAGCTTTCTTT.

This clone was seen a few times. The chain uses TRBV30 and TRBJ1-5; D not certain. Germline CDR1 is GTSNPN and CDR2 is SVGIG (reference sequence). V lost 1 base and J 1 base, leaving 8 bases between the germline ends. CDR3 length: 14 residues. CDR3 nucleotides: TGTGCCTGGAGTGGGGGTATGAGCAATCAGCCCCAGCATTTT. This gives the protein CAWSGGMSNQPQHF.

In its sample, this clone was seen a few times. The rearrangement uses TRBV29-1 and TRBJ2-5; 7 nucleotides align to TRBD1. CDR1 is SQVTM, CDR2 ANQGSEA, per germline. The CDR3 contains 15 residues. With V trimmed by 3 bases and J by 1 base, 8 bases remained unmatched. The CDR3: CSVEMRGQAQETQYF. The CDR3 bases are TGCAGCGTTGAGATGAGAGGACAGGCCCAAGAGACCCAGTACTTC.

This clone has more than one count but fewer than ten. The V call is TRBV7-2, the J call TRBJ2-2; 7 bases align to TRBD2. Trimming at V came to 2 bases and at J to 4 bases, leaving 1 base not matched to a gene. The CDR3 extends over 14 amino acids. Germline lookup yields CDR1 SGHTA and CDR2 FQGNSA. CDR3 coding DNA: TGTGCCAGCAGCTTATCGGGGGGCACCGGGGAGCTGTTTTTT. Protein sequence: CASSLSGGTGELFF.

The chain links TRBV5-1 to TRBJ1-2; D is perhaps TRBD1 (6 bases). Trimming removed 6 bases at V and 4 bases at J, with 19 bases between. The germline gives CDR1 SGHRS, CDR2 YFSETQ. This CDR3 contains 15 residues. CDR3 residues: CASTPTGIGSYGYTF. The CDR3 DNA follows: TGCGCCAGCACCCCAACAGGGATAGGTTCCTATGGCTACACCTTC.

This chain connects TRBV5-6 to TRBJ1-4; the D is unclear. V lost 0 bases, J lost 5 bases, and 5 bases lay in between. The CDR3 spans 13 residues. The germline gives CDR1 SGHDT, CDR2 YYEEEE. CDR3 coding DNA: TGTGCCAGCAGCTTGGGTCAGAATGAAAAACTGTTTTTT. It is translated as CASSLGQNEKLFF.

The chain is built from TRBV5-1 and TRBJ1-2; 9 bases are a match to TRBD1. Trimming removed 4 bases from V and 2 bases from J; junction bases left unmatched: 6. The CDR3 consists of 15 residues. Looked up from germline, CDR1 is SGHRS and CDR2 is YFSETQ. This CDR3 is CASSGPGQGNYGYTF. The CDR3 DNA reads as TGCGCCAGCAGCGGCCCCGGACAGGGGAACTATGGCTACACCTTC.

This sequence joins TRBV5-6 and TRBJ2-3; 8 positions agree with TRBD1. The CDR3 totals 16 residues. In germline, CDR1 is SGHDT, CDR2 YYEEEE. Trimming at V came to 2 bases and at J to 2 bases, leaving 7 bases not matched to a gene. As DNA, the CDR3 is TGTGCCAGCAGCTTCGCAGGGGGCGCCTACACAGATACGCAGTATTTT. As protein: CASSFAGGAYTDTQYF.

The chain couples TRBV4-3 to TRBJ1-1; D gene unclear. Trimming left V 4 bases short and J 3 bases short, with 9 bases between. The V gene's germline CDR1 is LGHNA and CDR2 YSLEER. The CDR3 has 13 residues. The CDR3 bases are TGCGCCAGCAGCCCGGACGCGTACACTGAAGCTTTCTTT. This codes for CASSPDAYTEAFF.

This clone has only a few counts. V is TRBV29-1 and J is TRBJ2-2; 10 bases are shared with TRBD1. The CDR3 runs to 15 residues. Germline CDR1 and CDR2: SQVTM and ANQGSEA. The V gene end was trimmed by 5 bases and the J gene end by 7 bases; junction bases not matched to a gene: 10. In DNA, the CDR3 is TGCAGCGTTCTAATCCGGGACAGGGGAGGCGGGGAGCTGTTTTTT. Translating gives CSVLIRDRGGGELFF.

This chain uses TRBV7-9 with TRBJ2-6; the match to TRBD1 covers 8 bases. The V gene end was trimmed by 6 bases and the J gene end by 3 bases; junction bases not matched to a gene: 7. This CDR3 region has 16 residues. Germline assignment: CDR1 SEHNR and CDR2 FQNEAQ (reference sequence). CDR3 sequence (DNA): TGTGCCAGCAGTCTCCTACAGGGGGTTGGGGCCAACGTCCTGACTTTC. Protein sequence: CASSLLQGVGANVLTF.

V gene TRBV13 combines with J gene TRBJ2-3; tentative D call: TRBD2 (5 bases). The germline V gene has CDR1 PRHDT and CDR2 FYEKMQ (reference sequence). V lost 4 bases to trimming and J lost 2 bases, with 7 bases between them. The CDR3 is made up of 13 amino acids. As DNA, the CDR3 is TGTGCCAGCAGCTCGAGGGCCACAGATACGCAGTATTTT. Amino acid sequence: CASSSRATDTQYF.

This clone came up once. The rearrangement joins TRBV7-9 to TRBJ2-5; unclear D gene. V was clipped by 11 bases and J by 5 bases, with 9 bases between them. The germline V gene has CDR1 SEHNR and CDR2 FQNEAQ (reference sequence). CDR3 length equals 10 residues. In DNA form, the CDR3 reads TGTGCCGGCGGTGGGGAGACCCAGTACTTC. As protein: CAGGGETQYF. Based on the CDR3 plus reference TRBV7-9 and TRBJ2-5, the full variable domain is DTGVSQNPRHKITKRGQNVTFRCDPISEHNRLYWYRQTLGQGPEFLTYFQNEAQLEKSRLLSDRFSAERPKGSFSTLEIQRTEQGDSAMYLCAGGGETQYFGPGTRLLVL.

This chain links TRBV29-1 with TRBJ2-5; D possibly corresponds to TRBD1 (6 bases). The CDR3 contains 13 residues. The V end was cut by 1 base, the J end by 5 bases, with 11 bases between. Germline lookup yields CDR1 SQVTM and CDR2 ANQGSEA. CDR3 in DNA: TGCAGCGTTGAAGTTGGGGGCTCTGAGACCCAGTACTTC. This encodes CSVEVGGSETQYF.

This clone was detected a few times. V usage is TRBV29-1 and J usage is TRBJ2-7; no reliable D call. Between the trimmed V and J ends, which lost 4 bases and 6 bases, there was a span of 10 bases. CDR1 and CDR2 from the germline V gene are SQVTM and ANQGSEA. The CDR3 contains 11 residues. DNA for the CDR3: TGCAGCGTTGGAACGCAAGGCGAGCAGTACTTC. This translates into CSVGTQGEQYF.